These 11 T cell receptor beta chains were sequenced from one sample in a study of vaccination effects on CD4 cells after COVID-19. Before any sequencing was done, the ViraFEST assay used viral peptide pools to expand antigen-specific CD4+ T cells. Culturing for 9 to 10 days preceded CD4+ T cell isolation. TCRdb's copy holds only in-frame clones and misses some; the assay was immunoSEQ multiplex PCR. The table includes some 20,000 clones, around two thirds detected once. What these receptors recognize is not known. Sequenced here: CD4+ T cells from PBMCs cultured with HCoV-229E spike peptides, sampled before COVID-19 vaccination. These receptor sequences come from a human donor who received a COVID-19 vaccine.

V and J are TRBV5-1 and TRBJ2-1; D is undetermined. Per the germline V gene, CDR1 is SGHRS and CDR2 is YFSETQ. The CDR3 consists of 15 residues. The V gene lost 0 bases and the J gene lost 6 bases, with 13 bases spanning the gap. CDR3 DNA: TGCGCCAGCAGCTTGGCCGAGGATTCGGTCAATGAGCAGTTCTTC. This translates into CASSLAEDSVNEQFF.

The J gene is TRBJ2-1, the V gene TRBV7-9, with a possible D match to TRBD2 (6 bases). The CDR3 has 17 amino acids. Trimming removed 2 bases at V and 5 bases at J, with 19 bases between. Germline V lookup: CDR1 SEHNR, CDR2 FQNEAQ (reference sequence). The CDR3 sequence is CASSLSIVPTGDNEQFF. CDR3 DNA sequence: TGTGCCAGCAGCTTATCAATTGTCCCAACGGGGGACAATGAGCAGTTCTTC.

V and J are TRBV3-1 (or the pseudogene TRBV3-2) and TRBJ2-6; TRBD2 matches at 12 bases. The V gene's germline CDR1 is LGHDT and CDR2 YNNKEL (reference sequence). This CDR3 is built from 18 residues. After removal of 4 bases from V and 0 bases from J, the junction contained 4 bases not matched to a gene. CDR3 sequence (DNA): TGTGCCAGCAGCCCTAGCGGGAGGGCACTCTCTGGGGCCAACGTCCTGACTTTC. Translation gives CASSPSGRALSGANVLTF.

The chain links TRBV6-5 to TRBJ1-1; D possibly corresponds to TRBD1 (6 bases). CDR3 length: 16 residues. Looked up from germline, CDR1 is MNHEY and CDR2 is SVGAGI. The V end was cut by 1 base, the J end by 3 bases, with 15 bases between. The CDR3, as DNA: TGTGCCAGCAGTTACTTTAAAGGGGGGCTCCACACTGAAGCTTTCTTT. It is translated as CASSYFKGGLHTEAFF.

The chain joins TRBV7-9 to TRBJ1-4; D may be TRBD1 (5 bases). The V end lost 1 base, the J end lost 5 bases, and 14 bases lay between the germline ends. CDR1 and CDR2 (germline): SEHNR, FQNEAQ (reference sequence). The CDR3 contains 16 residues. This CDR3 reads CASSLGSGLRNEKLFF. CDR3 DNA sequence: TGTGCCAGCAGCTTAGGTTCGGGACTCCGAAATGAAAAACTGTTTTTT.

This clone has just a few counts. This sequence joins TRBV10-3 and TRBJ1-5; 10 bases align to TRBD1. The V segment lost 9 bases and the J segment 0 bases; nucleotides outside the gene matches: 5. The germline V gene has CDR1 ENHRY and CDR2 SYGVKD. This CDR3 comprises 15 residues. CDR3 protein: CAIGTGDYSNQPQHF. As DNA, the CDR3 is TGTGCCATAGGGACAGGGGATTATAGCAATCAGCCCCAGCATTTT.

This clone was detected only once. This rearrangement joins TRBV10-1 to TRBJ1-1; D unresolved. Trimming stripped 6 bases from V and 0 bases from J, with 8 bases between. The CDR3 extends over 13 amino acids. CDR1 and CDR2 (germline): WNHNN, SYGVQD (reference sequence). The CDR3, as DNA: TGCGCCAGCAGATCCCACATGAACACTGAAGCTTTCTTT. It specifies CASRSHMNTEAFF.

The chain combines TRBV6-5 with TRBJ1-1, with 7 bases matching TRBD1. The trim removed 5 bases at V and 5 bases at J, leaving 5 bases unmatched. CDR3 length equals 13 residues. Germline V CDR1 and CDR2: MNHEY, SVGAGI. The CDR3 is CASSLTGMTEAFF. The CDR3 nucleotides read TGTGCCAGCAGTCTGACAGGGATGACTGAAGCTTTCTTT.

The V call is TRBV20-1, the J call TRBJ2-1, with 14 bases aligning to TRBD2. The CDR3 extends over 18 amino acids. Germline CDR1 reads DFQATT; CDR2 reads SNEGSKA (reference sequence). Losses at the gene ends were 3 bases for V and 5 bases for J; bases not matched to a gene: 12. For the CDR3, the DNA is TGCAGTGCTAGTGAAGGACTAGCGGGAGGCCATCCTGACAATGAGCAGTTCTTC. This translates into CSASEGLAGGHPDNEQFF.

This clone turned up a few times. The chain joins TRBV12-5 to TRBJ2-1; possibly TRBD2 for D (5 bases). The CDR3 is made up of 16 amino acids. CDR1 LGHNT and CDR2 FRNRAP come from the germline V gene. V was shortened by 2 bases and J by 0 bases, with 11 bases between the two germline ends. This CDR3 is CASGLRRGPSYNEQFF. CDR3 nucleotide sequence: TGTGCTAGTGGTTTGAGGCGCGGGCCCTCCTACAATGAGCAGTTCTTC.

The CDR3 bases are TGCAGTGCTACAGATACGCAGTATTTT. It yields the protein CSATDTQYF. The gene calls are TRBV20-1 and TRBJ2-3, with D unresolved. The CDR3 runs 9 residues. Germline V gene data show CDR1 as DFQATT and CDR2 as SNEGSKA (reference sequence). V gave up 4 bases and J gave up 4 bases, with 0 bases separating them.